A single sample is the source of the 20 T cell receptor beta chains below, sequenced in a study of beta chain features in type 1 diabetes. Isolated RNA was reverse transcribed in full, so expressed TCRB transcripts were sequenced. Produced via immunoSEQ multiplex PCR; TCRdb's table is partial and in-frame only. The data contain 350,000 to 450,000 clones, more than 13% of them singletons. Material for sequencing was naive CD4+ T cells from blood. The receptors were sampled from a woman aged 18 to 35 in good health.

This clone was seen only a few times. The rearrangement joins TRBV7-9 to TRBJ2-7, with TRBD1 matching over 7 bases. Germline CDR1 SEHNR, CDR2 FQNEAQ (reference sequence). The V gene end was trimmed by 5 bases and the J gene end by 0 bases; junction bases not matched to a gene: 10. There are 16 residues in the CDR3. The CDR3 is CASSAQTGIASYEQYF. DNA of the CDR3: TGTGCCAGCAGCGCCCAGACAGGGATCGCCTCCTACGAGCAGTACTTC. The full variable domain, rest sourced from reference TRBV7-9 and TRBJ2-7, is DTGVSQNPRHKITKRGQNVTFRCDPISEHNRLYWYRQTLGQGPEFLTYFQNEAQLEKSRLLSDRFSAERPKGSFSTLEIQRTEQGDSAMYLCASSAQTGIASYEQYFGPGTRLTVT.

There are a few counts of this clone. The chain carries TRBV27 and TRBJ2-5; 9 bases fit TRBD1. The CDR3 covers 13 residues. The V gene end was trimmed by 6 bases and the J gene end by 4 bases; junction bases not matched to a gene: 3. Germline V CDR1 and CDR2: MNHEY, SMNVEV (reference sequence). CDR3: CASRRTGAETQYF. DNA for the CDR3: TGTGCCAGCAGGCGGACAGGGGCAGAGACCCAGTACTTC.

This clone has just a few counts. The same CDR3 can be traced to other DNA sequences in this sample. The chain combines TRBV28 with TRBJ2-7, with 8 bases matching TRBD2. Germline V gene data show CDR1 as MDHEN and CDR2 as SYDVKM. V was pared by 1 base and J by 2 bases, with 1 base of the junction left unmatched. The CDR3 extends over 14 amino acids. The CDR3 sequence: CASSLSGRAYEQYF. The CDR3 DNA follows: TGTGCCAGCAGTTTATCCGGGAGGGCCTACGAGCAGTACTTC.

The sample holds a few counts of this clone. The chain combines TRBV9 with TRBJ2-5, with 11 bases lining up with TRBD2. Germline CDR1 and CDR2: SGDLS and YYNGEE. This CDR3 has 16 residues. V shed 2 bases, J shed 5 bases, and the junction held 8 bases outside the gene matches. CDR3 nucleotide sequence: TGTGCCAGCAGCGTCACTAGCGGGAGTTTTGGGGAGACCCAGTACTTC. Translating gives CASSVTSGSFGETQYF.

With respect to this clone: One end of the junction does not line up with germline, which may come from a read error. This rearrangement joins TRBV5-6 to TRBJ2-7; 7 bases map to TRBD1. The CDR3 has 14 residues. Germline V gene data show CDR1 as SGHDT and CDR2 as YYEEEE. DNA for the CDR3: TGTGCCAGCAGCTTTTCTGGGACAGTTTTTTTTACGGACTTC. It encodes CASSFSGTVFFTDF.

V and J are TRBV18 and TRBJ1-1; TRBD1 matches at 11 bases. V gave up 5 bases and J gave up 5 bases; unmatched junction bases: 4. From germline, CDR1 is KGHSH and CDR2 LQKENI. CDR3 length: 14 amino acids. Here the CDR3 reads CASSEGQGGTEAFF. The CDR3 DNA follows: TGTGCCAGCTCAGAGGGACAGGGGGGGACTGAAGCTTTCTTT. Filled out from reference TRBV18 and TRBJ1-1, the complete variable domain reads NAGVMQNPRHLVRRRGQEARLRCSPMKGHSHVYWYRQLPEEGLKFMVYLQKENIIDESGMPKERFSAEFPKEGPSILRIQQVVRGDSAAYFCASSEGQGGTEAFFGQGTRLTVV.

The CDR3 spells CASRGAGEVYNEQFF. The CDR3 coding sequence is TGTGCCAGCAGGGGAGCGGGAGAGGTCTACAATGAGCAGTTCTTC. The V and J genes are TRBV14 and TRBJ2-1, with TRBD2 identical over 8 bases. The V gene end was trimmed by 6 bases and the J gene end by 3 bases; junction bases not matched to a gene: 7. The CDR3 is made up of 15 amino acids. CDR1 is SGHDN, CDR2 FVKESK, per germline.

The chain recombines TRBV5-1 with TRBJ2-7; D may be TRBD1 (6 bases). Trimming cost V 5 bases and J 2 bases, with 14 bases left between them. Per the germline V gene, CDR1 is SGHRS and CDR2 is YFSETQ. CDR3 length: 14 residues. For the CDR3, the DNA is TGCGCCAGCAGAGACAGGAATGAAGCCTACGAGCAGTACTTC. It encodes CASRDRNEAYEQYF. The complete variable domain, with remaining parts taken from reference TRBV5-1 and TRBJ2-7, reads KAGVTQTPRYLIKTRGQQVTLSCSPISGHRSVSWYQQTPGQGLQFLFEYFSETQRNKGNFPGRFSGRQFSNSRSEMNVSTLELGDSALYLCASRDRNEAYEQYFGPGTRLTVT.

V and J are TRBV18 and TRBJ1-1, with unresolved D. Germline values: CDR1 KGHSH, CDR2 LQKENI. V was shortened by 4 bases and J by 1 base, with 13 bases between the two germline ends. There are 15 residues in the CDR3. The DNA of the CDR3 is TGTGCCAGCTCACGTGACCTGGGAGCGAACACTGAAGCTTTCTTT. Its protein product is CASSRDLGANTEAFF.

This clone appeared a few times. The gene calls are TRBV6-6 and TRBJ1-5, with a weak D call TRBD1 (5 bases). Germline values: CDR1 MNHNY, CDR2 SVGAGI (reference sequence). There are 12 residues in the CDR3. V was pared by 4 bases and J by 8 bases, with 9 bases between. The CDR3 spells CASSLQAEPQHF. As DNA, the CDR3 is TGTGCCAGCAGTTTACAGGCGGAGCCCCAGCATTTT.

There are a few counts of this clone. CDR3 region: CASSELQGVKSNEQFF. DNA for the CDR3: TGTGCCAGCAGTGAACTACAGGGAGTGAAGAGCAATGAGCAGTTCTTC. The chain employs TRBV6-1 and TRBJ2-1; D may be TRBD1 (6 bases). Between the trimmed V and J ends, which lost 2 bases and 6 bases, there was a span of 17 bases. This CDR3 comprises 16 residues. The germline CDR1 and CDR2 sequences are MNHNS and SASEGT.

This clone was detected a few times. This chain uses TRBV7-2 with TRBJ2-5; D may be TRBD1 (6 bases). Germline V lookup: CDR1 SGHTA, CDR2 FQGNSA. V shed 7 bases and J shed 1 base, with 28 bases lying between them. The CDR3 length is 19 residues. CDR3 sequence reads: CASTKSTGWDADGQETQYF. The CDR3 nucleotides are TGTGCCAGCACCAAATCTACAGGGTGGGATGCCGATGGCCAAGAGACCCAGTACTTC.

The gene calls are TRBV7-2 and TRBJ1-1; D remains unclear. The CDR3 loop spans 14 amino acids. CDR1 and CDR2 from the germline V gene are SGHTA and FQGNSA. With 5 bases removed from V and 4 bases from J, the gap between germline ends came to 14 bases. The CDR3 sequence is CASSPRPGTTEAFF. DNA of the CDR3: TGTGCCAGCAGCCCAAGGCCAGGAACCACTGAAGCTTTCTTT.

The chain carries TRBV19 and TRBJ2-5, with 8 bases matching TRBD1. Germline-derived CDR1 and CDR2 are LNHDA and SQIVND (reference sequence). V lost 5 bases and J lost 5; bases outside the gene matches: 7. The CDR3 loop spans 14 amino acids. CDR3 sequence: CASSPRQGMETQYF. CDR3 nucleotide sequence: TGTGCCAGTAGTCCGCGACAGGGGATGGAGACCCAGTACTTC.

The genes are TRBV28 and TRBJ1-5; D gene unclear. V lost 3 bases to trimming and J lost 5 bases, with 2 bases between them. This CDR3 contains 11 residues. Germline V CDR1 and CDR2: MDHEN, SYDVKM. CDR3 nucleotides: TGTGCCAGCAGTTTCTATCAGCCCCAGCATTTT. Protein product: CASSFYQPQHF.

This clone came up a few times. The chain employs TRBV11-1 and TRBJ2-3; D unclear. Deletions cut 2 bases from V and 1 base from J, with 13 bases between. CDR1 and CDR2 (germline): SGHAT, FQDESV (reference sequence). The CDR3 extends over 16 amino acids. The CDR3 sequence: CASSLPLGLGTDTQYF. The CDR3 DNA sequence: TGTGCCAGCAGCTTACCGTTGGGCCTCGGCACAGATACGCAGTATTTT.

This sequence joins TRBV6-1 and TRBJ1-5; TRBD1 agrees at 7 bases. Losses at the gene ends were 6 bases for V and 1 base for J; bases not matched to a gene: 6. The CDR3 has 15 residues. Looked up from germline, CDR1 is MNHNS and CDR2 is SASEGT. CDR3 region: CASRGDRGSNQPQHF. As DNA, the CDR3 is TGTGCCAGCAGGGGGGACAGAGGGAGCAATCAGCCCCAGCATTTT.

This clone has more than one count but fewer than ten. At the DNA level, this CDR3 is encoded by other sequences in the same sample as well. The genes are TRBV29-1 and TRBJ1-2; TRBD1 is a possible D gene (6 bases). Trimming took 4 bases from V and 4 from J, leaving 10 bases between them. Germline V lookup: CDR1 SQVTM, CDR2 ANQGSEA. The CDR3 covers 12 residues. DNA of the CDR3: TGCAGCGTTGGTGGACAGACCTATGGCTACACCTTC. It encodes CSVGGQTYGYTF. The whole variable domain, remainder taken from reference TRBV29-1 and TRBJ1-2, is SAVISQKPSRDICQRGTSLTIQCQVDSQVTMMFWYRQQPGQSLTLIATANQGSEATYESGFVIDKFPISRPNLTFSTLTVSNMSPEDSSIYLCSVGGQTYGYTFGSGTRLTVV.

Regarding this clone: One end of the junction is discordant with germline, which a read error may explain. This chain links TRBV29-1 with TRBJ2-5; 7 nucleotides match TRBD1. CDR1 is SQVTM, CDR2 ANQGSEA, per germline. CDR3 length: 13 amino acids. CDR3 protein: CSVNRGHQETQYF. The CDR3 DNA reads as TGCAGCGTCAACAGGGGTCACCAGGAGACCCAGTACTTC.

This rearrangement joins TRBV6-5 to TRBJ2-7; 7 bases agree with TRBD2. Germline CDR1 reads MNHEY; CDR2 reads SVGAGI. V shed 0 bases and J 5 bases; nucleotides not matched to a gene: 7. The CDR3 is 15 amino acids. In DNA form, the CDR3 reads TGTGCCAGCAGTTACTCTCGCGGGAGTCCCGACGAGCAGTACTTC. Its protein product is CASSYSRGSPDEQYF.